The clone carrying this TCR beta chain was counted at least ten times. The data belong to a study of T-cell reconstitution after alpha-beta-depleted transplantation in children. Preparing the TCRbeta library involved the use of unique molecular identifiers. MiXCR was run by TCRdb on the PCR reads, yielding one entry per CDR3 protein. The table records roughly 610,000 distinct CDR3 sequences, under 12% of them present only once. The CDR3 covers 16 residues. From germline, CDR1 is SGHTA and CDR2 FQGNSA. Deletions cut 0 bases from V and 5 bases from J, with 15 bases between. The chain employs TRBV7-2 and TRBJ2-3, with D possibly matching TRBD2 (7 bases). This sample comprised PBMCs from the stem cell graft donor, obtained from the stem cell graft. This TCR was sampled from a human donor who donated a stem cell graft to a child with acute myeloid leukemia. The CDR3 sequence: CASSLAGGGAGDTQYF. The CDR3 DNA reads TGTGCCAGCAGCTTAGCTGGTGGGGGGGCTGGAGATACGCAGTATTTT. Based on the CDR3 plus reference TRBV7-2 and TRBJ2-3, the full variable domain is GAGVSQSPSNKVTEKGKDVELRCDPISGHTALYWYRQSLGQGLEFLIYFQGNSAPDKSGLPSDRFSAERTGGSVSTLTIQRTQQEDSAVYLCASSLAGGGAGDTQYFGPGTRLTVL.